This T cell receptor (beta chain) was found in a study of spatial heterogeneity in lung cancer (dated by TCRdb to about 2019). In the study overall: Beta-chain transcripts were consistently detected in greater numbers than alpha-chain transcripts, which likely reflected higher beta-chain transcript abundance. In the raw uncorrected reads, each unique combination of TCR and UMI appeared more than ten times on average. At surgery, both alpha and beta chains were TCR-sequenced in around 240 tumor regions, 63 to 65 matched nontumor lung samples and 56 PBMC samples. In non-small cell lung cancer, the study quantitatively compared TCR alpha and beta repertoires across several tumor regions, matched nontumor lung, and blood. TCR transcript counts in tumor regions correlated strongly with a T cell transcriptional module score from matched bulk RNA-seq. Nonsynonymous mutation counts, determined by whole-exome sequencing of tumor tissue, were related to features of the TCR repertoire. The investigation overall reported the following: The number of expanded intratumoral alpha and beta TCRs correlated with the tumor nonsynonymous mutation count. TCR-seq coverage of tumor T cells was estimated at only roughly 7.7% for alpha chains and 13% for beta chains. Counts of ubiquitous and regional expanded TCRs correlated with counts of ubiquitous and regional nonsynonymous mutations, respectively. Additional single-cell paired TCR alpha and beta sequencing was considered necessary to confirm, at a functional level, the hypothesis that regional TCRs recognize regional mutations.

The V end loses 2 bases and the J end loses 4 bases, and a stretch of 9 bases separates them. The CDR3 runs 13 amino acids, cysteine and phenylalanine included. The retained sequence is limited to the CDR3, 39 bases, with the frame set at the first base. The time point label for this specimen denotes: sample taken at primary tumor resection. The donors were about 65 patients from the lung TRACERx cohort who had early-stage, untreated non-small cell lung cancer. Whole RNA extracted from tumor and nontumor lung tissue, or from cryopreserved PBMC samples, was used for TCR sequencing without cell sorting. Patients were selected for TCR sequencing only if sufficient RNA was available from at least two tumor regions. Before being selected, tumor and adjacent nontumor lung specimens were reviewed by a lung pathologist. This clonotype has at least ten counts. What antigen it recognizes has not been identified. Per-nucleotide qualities are absent, and no much larger clonotype sits a single base away. This beta chain came through as a stray read in a library set up for alpha chains, and its size says little.

The library was built by means of 5' RACE. Sequenced on a NextSeq 500. The TCR library protocol attached a unique molecular identifier to each TCR cDNA molecule to allow correction of PCR and sequencing errors. The study's processing was this. TCR identification, UMI-based error correction and CDR3 extraction were performed with Decombinator tools. Expanded TCRs were defined as those above a frequency of 2 per 1,000, corresponding to the top 1% of the tumor frequency distribution. Expanded tumor TCRs were classed as regional if statistically deemed absent (corrected P<0.05) from at least one tumor region, otherwise ubiquitous. Renyi diversity was calculated using the R vegan package after each repertoire was subsampled 100 times to 5,000 TCRs. To build CDR3 similarity networks, amino acid triplet string-kernel similarity was used, and CDR3s were connected when their pairwise similarity was above 0.82. TCRdb reprocessed the public reads (quality trimming at Q25 with fastp, clone calling with MiXCR) and kept in-frame beta chains. Each record represents a unique CDR3 protein, reported with the most common genes and DNA among its rows. V and J calls and clone size were set by TCRdb, not the authors. This sample is represented by several thousand distinct CDR3 sequences; approximately 12% of them were singletons. The top ten hold roughly 23% of the sample.

This specimen consisted of lung tumor tissue, obtained at surgery. The rearranged chain carries TRBV12-3 or TRBV12-4 and TRBJ2-7; the D gene cannot be resolved reliably. The sequence derives from a male donor with early-stage non-small cell lung cancer. CDR3 region: CASSLMGTYEQYF. The nucleotide sequence reads as follows: TGTGCCAGCAGTTTAATGGGAACTTACGAGCAGTACTTC.